The T cell receptor beta chain described here comes from a study of identical twins. Notes on the study in general: Instead of following the same donors, the conclusions were based on cross-sectional statistical analysis.

Points on this clonotype: Antigen unknown.

TCRdb analysed the 5' RACE reads with MiXCR anew, one entry per CDR3 protein. The data hold a few hundred thousand distinct CDR3 sequences, with roughly 9% observed a single time. Healthy Caucasians provided all donations. This receptor was obtained from a woman in her fifties or sixties in good health. The sequenced sample was naive T cells sorted from blood.

The CDR3 sequence is CASSQDLAGGPTTGELFF. The CDR3 DNA sequence: TGCGCCAGCAGCCAGGATCTAGCGGGAGGGCCTACCACCGGGGAGCTGTTTTTT. The chain recombines TRBV4-1 with TRBJ2-2; TRBD2 agrees at 12 bases. Trimming at V came to 3 bases and at J to 4 bases, leaving 9 bases not matched to a gene. Germline V CDR1 and CDR2: MGHRA, YSYEKL. The CDR3 consists of 18 residues.